The source of this TCR beta chain is a study of beta chain features in type 1 diabetes (dated by TCRdb to 2017 to 2018). As for the study more broadly: Mean age, gender distribution, total cell number and subset yield did not differ between patients and healthy donors. The study compared the TCRB repertoires of sorted circulating CD4+ T cell subsets in recently diagnosed type 1 diabetes patients with those in matched healthy donors. Regulatory and stem cell-like memory subsets were isolated from only 8 patients and about 8 healthy donors, whereas naive and central memory subsets came from all 30 or so donors. A total of just under 110,000,000 sorted cells were examined across all samples, and RNA yield correlated strongly with the number of cells per subset.

A single peripheral blood draw of around 0.11 L on average was collected from each donor into heparinised tubes. A BD FACSAria II and a panel including CD45RO, CCR7, CD25, CD127, CD95 and CD27 were used to sort naive, central memory, regulatory and stem cell-like memory CD4+ T cells. A purity above 95% was achieved for all sorted populations. PBMCs were isolated right away by Lymphoprep density gradient centrifugation and were stained directly, without culture. Samples were stained and sorted in pairs, with one healthy donor and one patient per experiment, so that batch effects were minimized. In the case of this clone: The clone's antigen remains unknown. The sample holds no much larger clone one base away, and base qualities are not on file.

All of the isolated RNA was reverse transcribed with the High Capacity cDNA Reverse Transcription Kit, so expressed TCRB transcripts were sequenced. Deep immunoSEQ sequencing was performed on naive, central memory and regulatory T cell samples, with an average of roughly 3.6 million total reads per sample. After sorted cells were lysed in RLT buffer, RNA was extracted with DNase-treated RNeasy Micro or Mini kits, with the choice depending on cell number. To prevent cross-contamination, each cell subset was processed individually, whereas patient and healthy donor samples were processed jointly. Using the immunoSEQ multiplex PCR, TCRB sequences were amplified from cDNA into 87-bp fragments spanning the CDR3 region. Amplicons were sequenced on the Illumina HiSeq platform. The published analysis was carried out like this. PCR bias was computationally corrected using synthetic template baselines, reads within Hamming distance 2 were collapsed, and singletons that could not be merged were discarded. By aligning reads against IMGT, V, D and J genes, CDR3 length, and insertions or deletions at six rearrangement sites were assigned. Within each subset, clonotype counts were normalized to sorted cell number, after which true diversity and Gini coefficients were computed with the tcR R package. The overlap coefficient, calculated on TCRB nucleotide sequences, was used to measure repertoire sharing. Sourced from immuneACCESS, this table was stored by TCRdb with only in-frame sequences that have V and J called. A share of the clones is absent; for the studies checked, an unresolved V gene accounts for under half, and the remainder has no known explanation. V and J calls plus clone size are reproduced from that table; the DNA served to infer D and trimming. Here the sample has 150,000 to 180,000 clones; roughly 10% occur a single time. Of the sample, about 2% falls within the top ten clones.

CDR1 and CDR2, per the germline V gene, are SNHLY and FYNNEI. V drops 1 base and J drops 5 bases, leaving 8 bases in between. The CDR3 spans 13 residues, from the cysteine through the phenylalanine. This entry keeps only the CDR3 DNA: 39 bases, framed from base 1. Overall study results and their limits: PCR may preferentially amplify shorter templates, but because patient and control samples were amplified and corrected together, any resulting skew would affect both groups equally. Because cDNA rather than genomic DNA was sequenced, highly expressing activated cells could have been over-represented, although no difference in activation and CD3 levels was found between groups. HLA sub-analyses involved small numbers of individuals, so any influence of HLA type on TCRB rearrangement remained unresolved. At VDJ recombination sites, type 1 diabetes patients had fewer insertions and more deleted nucleotides, which implies abnormalities in thymic rearrangement. In all four CD4+ subsets, TCRB CDR3 length was moderately but significantly shorter in type 1 diabetes patients. The naive, central memory and regulatory TCRB repertoires appeared to resemble one another more closely among patients than among healthy donors.

This receptor was identified in a man younger than 35 in good health. Rearrangement joined TRBV2 to TRBJ1-2; no D gene is confidently identified. The specimen was central memory CD4+ T cells from blood. The DNA is TGTGCCAGCAGTGAAGAGACGGATTATGGCTACACCTTC. Its product reads: CASSEETDYGYTF.